Listed here are 5 T cell receptor beta chains from one sample, sequenced in a study of blood T cell repertoires in COVID-19. The repertoire was sequenced with immunoSEQ multiplex PCR; TCRdb's copy has only in-frame clones and lacks some. The data show 350,000 to 550,000 clones, 85% to 90% seen once. The specimen sequenced was PBMCs or T cells enriched from blood (not recorded which). These receptors all come from a man under 40 who had recovered from COVID-19.

The genes are TRBV11-1 and TRBJ1-4; D is unclear. With 5 bases removed from V and 7 bases from J, the gap between germline ends came to 14 bases. Per germline, CDR1 SGHAT and CDR2 FQDESV (reference sequence). The CDR3 extends over 14 amino acids. CDR3 loop: CASSLTWEGEKLFF. The CDR3 DNA reads TGTGCCAGCAGCCTGACCTGGGAGGGTGAAAAACTGTTTTTT.

This sequence joins TRBV19 and TRBJ2-7; TRBD2 matches 9 bases. With 10 bases clipped from V and 4 bases from J, the junction kept 14 bases outside the gene matches. CDR1 is LNHDA, CDR2 SQIVND, per germline (reference sequence). The length of the CDR3 is 15 residues. The CDR3 DNA follows: TGTGCCACCTCTGTCTCGGCTAGCGGGATTTACGAGCAGTACTTC. Translating gives CATSVSASGIYEQYF. Variable domain in full (rest from reference TRBV19 and TRBJ2-7): DGGITQSPKYLFRKEGQNVTLSCEQNLNHDAMYWYRQDPGQGLRLIYYSQIVNDFQKGDIAEGYSVSREKKESFPLTVTSAQKNPTAFYLCATSVSASGIYEQYFGPGTRLTVT.

The gene calls are TRBV27 and TRBJ1-5, with D hard to call. CDR3 size: 12 residues. Germline V gene data show CDR1 as MNHEY and CDR2 as SMNVEV (reference sequence). The V gene lost 8 bases and the J gene lost 6 bases, with 11 bases spanning the gap. The CDR3 DNA is TGTGCCAGCGGGGAGCGAAGTCAGCCCCAGCATTTT. Translating it yields CASGERSQPQHF.

The V and J genes are TRBV10-3 and TRBJ2-5, with a weak D call TRBD2 (6 bases). Trimming removed 5 bases at V and 7 bases at J, with 14 bases between. The CDR3 spans 13 residues. Germline loops: CDR1 ENHRY, CDR2 SYGVKD. The DNA for the CDR3 is TGTGCCATCAGTCGGTTAGTGGGGGGGACCCAGTACTTC. Residues: CAISRLVGGTQYF.

The V call is TRBV29-1, the J call TRBJ2-5; no firm D call. Germline CDR1 SQVTM, CDR2 ANQGSEA. V was cut by 3 bases and J by 1 base, with 18 bases left in between. The length of the CDR3 is 16 residues. Here the CDR3 DNA reads TGCAGCGTTGATCTAGATATAGGCAGCTTCCAAGAGACCCAGTACTTC. Amino acid sequence: CSVDLDIGSFQETQYF.